What follows is one T cell receptor beta chain and its context. This CDR3 has 14 amino acids. V gave up 7 bases and J gave up 5 bases; unmatched junction bases: 9. Germline V gene lookup returns CDR1 MNHEY and CDR2 SVGAGI. This specimen belongs to a study of blood T cell repertoires in COVID-19. Here immunoSEQ multiplex PCR was the method, and the copy in TCRdb shows in-frame clones only, minus some. The sample has roughly 63,000 clones; 79% are singletons. The genes are TRBV6-5 and TRBJ1-1, with 8 positions matching TRBD1. This TCR came from a human donor in a cohort sampled during active COVID-19. Sequenced sample: peripheral blood. The CDR3 bases are TGTGCCAGCATCCGAGGACAGGGAGGAACTGAAGCTTTCTTT. As protein: CASIRGQGGTEAFF.